Described below is a single T cell receptor beta chain sequence and its context. The antigen remains undetermined. The source of the sample is a study of T-cell memory formation after mild COVID-19. The ends were cut back, 3 bases at V and 0 bases at J, with 9 bases in the middle. The CDR3 has 15 residues. Germline V CDR1 and CDR2: KGHSH, LQKENI. Constant-segment-primed 5'RACE gave TCR alpha and TCR beta cDNA libraries with sample barcodes and UMIs. Using its own MiXCR run on the 5' RACE reads, TCRdb lists one record per CDR3 protein. The table has about 190,000 distinct CDR3 sequences, about 10% seen once; the top ten hold roughly 3.2%. Study observations and caveats: Chiefly within CM and EM were the contracting CD4+ clones; CD8+ ones were within EMRA. Researchers found some responding clones in pre-infection memory, a sign that cross-reactive memory joined.

This sequence joins TRBV18 and TRBJ2-1; D is possibly TRBD1 (5 bases). This sequence was found in a man between 18 and 35 years old who had mild COVID-19 (a few samples of this study predate the infection). Cell type and time point are not known. The specimen sequenced was PBMCs or a T cell subset sorted from them (not recorded which). The CDR3 sequence: CASSPPGPSYNEQFF. The CDR3 DNA reads TGTGCCAGCTCACCCCCAGGGCCCTCCTACAATGAGCAGTTCTTC.